One sample yielded the 26 T cell receptor beta chains listed below, sequenced in a study of T cells after yellow fever vaccination. Using its own MiXCR run on the 5' RACE reads, TCRdb lists one record per CDR3 protein. The profile shows 200,000 to 300,000 distinct CDR3 sequences, over 3% of them singletons. The sequencing here drew on PBMCs, taken 15 days after the yellow fever booster vaccination. Every receptor here comes from a man between 18 and 29 years old who received the YFV17D yellow fever vaccine.

This clonotype was observed many times. The rearrangement uses TRBV29-1 and TRBJ2-7; TRBD1 aligns across 8 bases. V was clipped by 6 bases and J by 1 base; unmatched bases: 5. Germline CDR1 SQVTM, CDR2 ANQGSEA. The CDR3 runs 13 residues. The CDR3 region is CSVQTGASYEQYF. CDR3 DNA sequence: TGCAGCGTCCAGACAGGGGCGTCCTACGAGCAGTACTTC.

As concerns this clonotype: A much larger clone differs from this one at a single base, so this may be a read error. J is TRBJ1-2 and V is TRBV12-3 or TRBV12-4, with D possibly TRBD1 on 6 matching bases. Trimming cost V 7 bases and J 4 bases, with 25 bases left between them. This CDR3 region has 17 residues. The CDR3 coding sequence is TGTGCCAGCACTCATTTTGGGGGGGGACAAGTACTCTATGGCTACACCTTC. As protein: CASTHFGGGQVLYGYTF.

This clonotype has a count of ten or more. V is TRBV12-3 or TRBV12-4 and J is TRBJ2-6; D perhaps matches TRBD1 (6 bases). The V gene lost 2 bases and the J gene lost 12 bases, with 11 bases spanning the gap. There are 13 residues in the CDR3. CDR3 in DNA: TGTGCCAGCAGTTTAAGGGGGACGGGCGTCCTGACTTTC. It is translated as CASSLRGTGVLTF.

This clonotype has a count of ten or more. This sequence joins TRBV20-1 and TRBJ2-5; D call uncertain. The CDR3 is made up of 10 amino acids. Germline V lookup: CDR1 DFQATT, CDR2 SNEGSKA (reference sequence). Trimming stripped 6 bases from V and 2 bases from J, with 4 bases between. The CDR3 is CSARQETQYF. DNA for the CDR3: TGCAGTGCGAGACAAGAGACCCAGTACTTC.

This clonotype occurred many times. The genes are TRBV20-1 and TRBJ1-5; D not resolved. Germline-derived CDR1 and CDR2 are DFQATT and SNEGSKA (reference sequence). The V end was cut by 6 bases, the J end by 6 bases, with 21 bases between. The CDR3 is made up of 15 amino acids. The CDR3 reads CSARPTGPLSQPQHF. CDR3 nucleotides: TGCAGTGCACGGCCGACCGGGCCCTTGAGTCAGCCCCAGCATTTT.

Ten or more counts support this clonotype. The V and J genes are TRBV20-1 and TRBJ1-5; D is uncertain. From germline, CDR1 is DFQATT and CDR2 SNEGSKA (reference sequence). CDR3 size: 15 residues. The ends were cut back, 6 bases at V and 3 bases at J, with 18 bases in the middle. Here the CDR3 reads CSARKAGTINQPQHF. The DNA of the CDR3 is TGCAGTGCCCGGAAGGCAGGAACTATCAATCAGCCCCAGCATTTT.

This chain joins TRBV5-4 and TRBJ2-5; D is ambiguous. Trimming left V 0 bases short and J 1 base short, with 13 bases between. The CDR3 covers 16 residues. The V gene's germline CDR1 is SGHNT and CDR2 YYREEE (reference sequence). The CDR3 protein is CASSLGGHAPQETQYF. The CDR3 DNA sequence: TGTGCCAGCAGCTTGGGGGGTCACGCACCCCAAGAGACCCAGTACTTC.

This clonotype was detected ten times or more. The genes are TRBV12-3 or TRBV12-4 and TRBJ1-2; D remains unclear. The CDR3 extends over 12 amino acids. Trimming removed 6 bases from V and 4 bases from J, with 9 bases in between. The CDR3 here is CASSPGFYGYTF. CDR3 DNA: TGTGCCAGCAGCCCTGGGTTCTATGGCTACACCTTC.

This clonotype appeared many times. The CDR3 nucleotides read TGTGCCAGCAGCTTAGTACCGGGACAGGGTTCAGCCGAGGGTGGCTACACCTTC. Its translation is CASSLVPGQGSAEGGYTF. This sequence joins TRBV7-2 and TRBJ1-2; 9 bases fit TRBD1. V gave up 1 base and J gave up 7 bases; unmatched junction bases: 16. Per the germline V gene, CDR1 is SGHTA and CDR2 is FQGNSA. This CDR3 is 18 amino acids long. The whole variable domain, remainder taken from reference TRBV7-2 and TRBJ1-2, is GAGVSQSPSNKVTEKGKDVELRCDPISGHTALYWYRQSLGQGLEFLIYFQGNSAPDKSGLPSDRFSAERTGGSVSTLTIQRTQQEDSAVYLCASSLVPGQGSAEGGYTFGSGTRLTVV.

This clonotype showed up many times. The chain joins TRBV29-1 to TRBJ1-3, with D hard to call. The germline gives CDR1 SQVTM, CDR2 ANQGSEA. The CDR3 sequence is 12 residues long. The V end was cut by 7 bases, the J end by 0 bases, with 7 bases between. The CDR3 sequence: CSAAGSGNTIYF. Written as DNA, the CDR3 is TGCAGCGCGGCAGGCTCTGGAAACACCATATATTTT.

This clonotype was picked up many times. V is TRBV12-3 or TRBV12-4 and J is TRBJ1-1; possible D gene TRBD1, 5 bases. Trimming shortened V by 3 bases and J by 5 bases, and 10 bases separated the two germline ends. The CDR3 sequence is 13 residues long. CDR3 loop: CASSFRGGTEAFF. CDR3 DNA sequence: TGTGCCAGCAGTTTTCGGGGCGGGACTGAAGCTTTCTTT.

This clonotype was detected many times. V and J are TRBV3-1 and TRBJ2-7; D may be TRBD2 (6 bases). V shed 1 base and J shed 4 bases, with 14 bases lying between them. The CDR3 spans 15 residues. In germline, CDR1 is LGHDT, CDR2 YNNKEL (reference sequence). In DNA, the CDR3 is TGTGCCAGCAGCCAAGGTCCGGGGGTAGCATACGAGCAGTACTTC. Its protein is CASSQGPGVAYEQYF.

This clonotype was observed a handful of times. V and J are TRBV18 and TRBJ2-7, with unresolved D. The CDR3 is made up of 14 amino acids. From germline, CDR1 is KGHSH and CDR2 LQKENI. The V end was cut by 3 bases, the J end by 0 bases, with 9 bases between. CDR3: CASSPSQTSYEQYF. The CDR3 DNA reads as TGTGCCAGCTCACCCTCACAGACCTCCTACGAGCAGTACTTC.

This clonotype was counted ten times or more. V and J are TRBV11-2 and TRBJ2-2; D possibly uses TRBD1 or TRBD2 (5 bases each). V lost 5 bases and J lost 8, with 21 bases in between. The CDR3 is 16 residues long. Germline values: CDR1 SGHAT, CDR2 FQNNGV. CDR3 in amino acids: CASSVRGTLAGGELFF. The CDR3 DNA reads as TGTGCCAGCAGCGTACGAGGGACGCTAGCCGGAGGGGAGCTGTTTTTT.

This clonotype appeared many times. The chain links TRBV5-5 to TRBJ2-7, with TRBD1 matching over 9 bases. Trimming at V came to 3 bases and at J to 5 bases, leaving 6 bases not matched to a gene. Germline values: CDR1 SGHKS, CDR2 YYEKEE (reference sequence). The CDR3 is 14 amino acids. The CDR3 sequence: CASSSRTGADEQYF. As DNA, the CDR3 is TGTGCCAGCAGCTCGCGGACAGGGGCCGACGAGCAGTACTTC.

This clonotype was counted many times. V and J are TRBV5-1 and TRBJ1-6, with a possible D match to TRBD1 (5 bases). This CDR3 has 15 amino acids. Germline V gene lookup returns CDR1 SGHRS and CDR2 YFSETQ. The V gene lost 0 bases and the J gene lost 13 bases, with 17 bases spanning the gap. The DNA for the CDR3 is TGCGCCAGCAGCTTGGATGACAGCCCGACCTACCCCCTCCACTTT. The encoded protein is CASSLDDSPTYPLHF.

This clonotype came up a few times. The chain has TRBV6-5 and TRBJ2-6; TRBD1 is a possible D gene (6 bases). The germline CDR1 and CDR2 sequences are MNHEY and SVGAGI. The V end lost 7 bases, the J end lost 1 base, and 17 bases lay between the germline ends. This CDR3 region has 17 residues. DNA of the CDR3: TGTGCCAGCACCAAAGGACAGCGAAGTTCTGGGGCCAACGTCCTGACTTTC. This gives the protein CASTKGQRSSGANVLTF.

This clonotype appeared many times. V usage is TRBV15 and J usage is TRBJ1-1, with D hard to call. The CDR3 is 14 amino acids. Germline loops: CDR1 LNHNV, CDR2 YYDKDF (reference sequence). Trimming pared 1 base from V and 1 base from J, leaving 7 bases between. The DNA for the CDR3 is TGTGCCACCAGCAGAGGAAGGGCGAACACTGAAGCTTTCTTT. Amino acid sequence: CATSRGRANTEAFF.

This clonotype was counted many times. CDR3 loop: CASSPATNEKLFF. CDR3 DNA: TGTGCCAGCAGCCCTGCAACTAATGAAAAACTGTTTTTT. The chain has TRBV7-7 and TRBJ1-4; the D is unclear. Trimming removed 5 bases from V and 0 bases from J, with 4 bases in between. The CDR3 has 13 residues. Germline V gene data show CDR1 as SSHAT and CDR2 as FNYEAQ (reference sequence).

There are many counts of this clonotype. The chain is built from TRBV12-3 or TRBV12-4 and TRBJ1-2; D is undetermined. The ends were cut back, 5 bases at V and 7 bases at J, with 11 bases in the middle. This CDR3 contains 12 residues. The CDR3 coding sequence is TGTGCCAGCAGTCCCGGACGAGGTGGCTACACCTTC. Encoded protein: CASSPGRGGYTF.

There are many counts of this clonotype. The genes are TRBV12-3 or TRBV12-4 and TRBJ2-7; TRBD2 matches at 9 bases. CDR3 length equals 14 residues. Losses at the gene ends were 7 bases for V and 2 bases for J; bases not matched to a gene: 6. The CDR3 here is CASTWRGGTYEQYF. The DNA of the CDR3 is TGTGCCAGCACCTGGCGGGGGGGGACCTACGAGCAGTACTTC.

This clonotype showed up just a few times. The chain recombines TRBV12-3 or TRBV12-4 with TRBJ2-7, with 10 bases fitting TRBD1. There are 15 residues in the CDR3. Trimming removed 7 bases from V and 0 bases from J; junction bases left unmatched: 6. The CDR3 sequence: CASTPGQGFSYEQYF. The CDR3 DNA sequence: TGTGCCAGCACCCCGGGACAGGGGTTCTCCTACGAGCAGTACTTC.

In this sample, this clonotype turned up many times. CDR3 in amino acids: CASSYSTPGPYEQYF. The CDR3 DNA follows: TGTGCCAGCAGTTACTCGACGCCGGGCCCCTACGAGCAGTACTTC. The V gene is TRBV6-6, the J gene TRBJ2-7; D is uncertain. CDR1 is MNHNY, CDR2 SVGAGI, per germline (reference sequence). This CDR3 is built from 15 residues. Trimming took 0 bases from V and 2 from J, leaving 11 bases between them.

This clonotype has ten or more counts. The chain has TRBV24-1 and TRBJ2-1; D is undetermined. The V end was cut by 5 bases, the J end by 10 bases, with 8 bases between. CDR1 and CDR2 (germline): KGHDR, SFDVKD. The CDR3 spans 11 residues. The CDR3 sequence is CATSAGREQFF. CDR3 DNA sequence: TGTGCCACCAGTGCCGGACGGGAGCAGTTCTTC.

This clonotype was counted at least ten times. The chain carries TRBV20-1 and TRBJ2-7; possible D gene TRBD2, 6 bases. Germline-derived CDR1 and CDR2 are DFQATT and SNEGSKA (reference sequence). V gave up 0 bases and J gave up 5 bases, with 17 bases separating them. The CDR3 spans 15 residues. For the CDR3, the DNA is TGCAGTGCTAGAGATGGCCTGGGGGGAAGCCACGAGCAGTACTTC. This codes for CSARDGLGGSHEQYF.

This clonotype has at least ten counts. This rearrangement joins TRBV4-1 to TRBJ1-1; no definite D call. The germline CDR1 and CDR2 sequences are MGHRA and YSYEKL. The CDR3 has 13 amino acids. The V and J ends lost 4 bases and 0 bases respectively, with 6 bases between them. The CDR3 DNA reads as TGCGCCAGCAGCCCACAGTTGAACACTGAAGCTTTCTTT. Protein sequence: CASSPQLNTEAFF.